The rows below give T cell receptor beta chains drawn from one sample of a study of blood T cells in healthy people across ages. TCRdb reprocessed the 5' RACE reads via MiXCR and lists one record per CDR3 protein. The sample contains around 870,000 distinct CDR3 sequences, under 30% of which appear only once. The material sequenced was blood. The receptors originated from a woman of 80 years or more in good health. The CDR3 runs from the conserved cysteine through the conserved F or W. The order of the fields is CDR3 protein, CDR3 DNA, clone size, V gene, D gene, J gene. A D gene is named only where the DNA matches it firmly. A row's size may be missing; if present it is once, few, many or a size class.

CDR3aa: CASSARGFNEQYF; CDR3nt: TGTGCCAGCAGCGCCAGGGGGTTCAACGAGCAGTACTTC; abundance: many; v_gene: TRBV14; d_gene: TRBD1; j_gene: TRBJ2-7
CDR3aa: CASSVAVPSSYNEQFF; CDR3nt: TGTGCCAGCAGCGTAGCTGTACCAAGCTCCTACAATGAGCAGTTCTTC; abundance: few; v_gene: TRBV9; d_gene: -; j_gene: TRBJ2-1
CDR3aa: CSVEYLIFRDRVTEETQYF; CDR3nt: TGCAGCGTTGAATACCTAATCTTCAGGGACAGGGTGACGGAAGAGACCCAGTACTTC; abundance: -; v_gene: TRBV29-1; d_gene: TRBD1; j_gene: TRBJ2-5
CDR3aa: CASSFRGHGNEQYF; CDR3nt: TGTGCCAGCAGTTTCAGGGGGCATGGGAACGAGCAGTACTTC; abundance: -; v_gene: TRBV12-3/TRBV12-4; d_gene: TRBD1; j_gene: TRBJ2-7
CDR3aa: CASSVGQFNTGELFF; CDR3nt: TGTGCCAGCAGTGTCGGACAGTTTAACACCGGGGAGCTGTTTTTT; abundance: few; v_gene: TRBV25-1; d_gene: -; j_gene: TRBJ2-2
CDR3aa: CASSLGGGVYNEQFF; CDR3nt: TGTGCCAGCAGCTTAGGCGGGGGAGTCTACAATGAGCAGTTCTTC; abundance: many; v_gene: TRBV11-2; d_gene: TRBD2; j_gene: TRBJ2-1
CDR3aa: CASIVDRTGANVLTF; CDR3nt: TGTGCCAGCATCGTGGACAGAACTGGGGCCAACGTCCTGACTTTC; abundance: many; v_gene: TRBV7-9; d_gene: -; j_gene: TRBJ2-6
CDR3aa: CASRRDGGAFYEQYF; CDR3nt: TGTGCCAGCAGACGGGATGGGGGGGCTTTCTACGAGCAGTACTTC; abundance: many; v_gene: TRBV6-2/TRBV6-3; d_gene: -; j_gene: TRBJ2-7
CDR3aa: CSARQTGYGNSPLHF; CDR3nt: TGCAGTGCTAGACAAACAGGGTACGGGAATTCACCCCTCCACTTT; abundance: -; v_gene: TRBV20-1; d_gene: -; j_gene: TRBJ1-6
CDR3aa: CASSVGVLAKTGELFF; CDR3nt: TGTGCCAGCAGCGTAGGGGTACTAGCGAAAACCGGGGAGCTGTTTTTT; abundance: -; v_gene: TRBV9; d_gene: TRBD2; j_gene: TRBJ2-2
CDR3aa: CASSFDRGGKNIQYF; CDR3nt: TGTGCCAGCAGTTTCGACAGGGGAGGCAAAAACATTCAGTACTTC; abundance: -; v_gene: TRBV12-3/TRBV12-4; d_gene: TRBD1; j_gene: TRBJ2-4
CDR3aa: CAWRPPGRWTDTQYF; CDR3nt: TGTGCCTGGAGACCACCCGGGAGATGGACAGATACGCAGTATTTT; abundance: many; v_gene: TRBV30; d_gene: -; j_gene: TRBJ2-3
CDR3aa: CASSQDPGQGSEKLFF; CDR3nt: TGCGCCAGCAGCCAGGACCCGGGACAGGGGAGTGAAAAACTGTTTTTT; abundance: few; v_gene: TRBV4-1; d_gene: TRBD1; j_gene: TRBJ1-4
CDR3aa: CASRSGGRKAFF; CDR3nt: TGTGCCAGCAGGTCAGGGGGCAGAAAAGCTTTCTTT; abundance: -; v_gene: TRBV27; d_gene: TRBD1; j_gene: TRBJ1-1
CDR3aa: CASRSTGLNGYTF; CDR3nt: TGCGCCAGCAGATCGACAGGGCTTAATGGCTACACCTTC; abundance: -; v_gene: TRBV5-1; d_gene: TRBD1; j_gene: TRBJ1-2
CDR3aa: CASSPWTDLNEQFF; CDR3nt: TGTGCCAGCAGCCCTTGGACAGATTTGAATGAGCAGTTCTTC; abundance: -; v_gene: TRBV7-6; d_gene: -; j_gene: TRBJ2-1
CDR3aa: CAWRASGETQYF; CDR3nt: TGTGCCTGGAGGGCCTCGGGGGAGACCCAGTACTTC; abundance: once; v_gene: TRBV30; d_gene: -; j_gene: TRBJ2-5
CDR3aa: CSAPGTGAREQYF; CDR3nt: TGCAGTGCTCCCGGGACTGGGGCGCGCGAGCAGTACTTC; abundance: -; v_gene: TRBV20-1; d_gene: -; j_gene: TRBJ2-7
CDR3aa: CASSIILTGVSTDTQYF; CDR3nt: TGTGCCAGCAGTATCATCTTGACAGGGGTCAGCACAGATACGCAGTATTTT; abundance: few; v_gene: TRBV12-3/TRBV12-4; d_gene: TRBD1; j_gene: TRBJ2-3
CDR3aa: CAWSAFLAGDTGELFF; CDR3nt: TGTGCCTGGAGTGCATTCCTAGCGGGGGACACCGGGGAGCTGTTTTTT; abundance: -; v_gene: TRBV30; d_gene: TRBD2; j_gene: TRBJ2-2
CDR3aa: CASRDRQRDIQYF; CDR3nt: TGTGCCAGCAGGGATCGCCAGAGGGACATTCAGTACTTC; abundance: -; v_gene: TRBV6-5; d_gene: -; j_gene: TRBJ2-4
CDR3aa: CASKLRGIDDYTF; CDR3nt: TGTGCCAGCAAACTCAGGGGAATCGATGACTACACCTTC; abundance: few; v_gene: TRBV6-6; d_gene: -; j_gene: TRBJ1-2
CDR3aa: CASNSGTSGGSYNEQFF; CDR3nt: TGTGCCAGCAACTCCGGGACTAGCGGGGGGTCCTACAATGAGCAGTTCTTC; abundance: -; v_gene: TRBV3-1; d_gene: TRBD2; j_gene: TRBJ2-1
CDR3aa: CASRLPGTIQETQYF; CDR3nt: TGTGCCAGCAGACTTCCGGGGACAATACAAGAGACCCAGTACTTC; abundance: -; v_gene: TRBV28; d_gene: -; j_gene: TRBJ2-5
CDR3aa: CASSELTGGKSPLHF; CDR3nt: TGTGCCAGCAGCGAACTAACAGGGGGCAAGTCACCCCTCCACTTT; abundance: many; v_gene: TRBV2; d_gene: TRBD1; j_gene: TRBJ1-6
CDR3aa: CSAIRAGFLADGYIF; CDR3nt: TGCAGTGCTATTAGGGCGGGGTTCTTGGCCGATGGCTACATCTTC; abundance: -; v_gene: TRBV20-1; d_gene: -; j_gene: TRBJ1-2
CDR3aa: CASSRKSSGGETQYF; CDR3nt: TGTGCCAGCAGCCGTAAATCTAGCGGGGGGGAGACCCAGTACTTC; abundance: many; v_gene: TRBV7-2; d_gene: TRBD2; j_gene: TRBJ2-5
CDR3aa: CASSQDRDSLSGANVLTF; CDR3nt: TGTGCCAGCAGCCAAGACCGGGACAGTTTATCTGGGGCCAACGTCCTGACTTTC; abundance: few; v_gene: TRBV3-1; d_gene: TRBD1; j_gene: TRBJ2-6
CDR3aa: CASSLAKGDRGTEAFF; CDR3nt: TGCGCCAGCAGCTTGGCTAAAGGGGACAGGGGTACTGAAGCTTTCTTT; abundance: -; v_gene: TRBV5-1; d_gene: TRBD1; j_gene: TRBJ1-1
CDR3aa: CASSYSGRGELNEKLFF; CDR3nt: TGTGCCAGCAGTTACTCGGGCAGGGGGGAACTAAATGAAAAACTGTTTTTT; abundance: -; v_gene: TRBV6-6; d_gene: TRBD1; j_gene: TRBJ1-4
CDR3aa: CASSVEGGQHPADTQYF; CDR3nt: TGTGCCAGCAGCGTAGAGGGGGGACAGCACCCGGCAGATACGCAGTATTTT; abundance: once; v_gene: TRBV9; d_gene: -; j_gene: TRBJ2-3
CDR3aa: CSARQGGVGGYTF; CDR3nt: TGCAGTGCTAGACAGGGGGGGGTCGGTGGCTACACCTTC; abundance: many; v_gene: TRBV20-1; d_gene: TRBD1; j_gene: TRBJ1-2
CDR3aa: CSAPPPARGTDTQYF; CDR3nt: TGCAGTGCGCCCCCCCCAGCGAGGGGCACAGATACGCAGTATTTT; abundance: many; v_gene: TRBV20-1; d_gene: -; j_gene: TRBJ2-3
CDR3aa: CASSRQSTYEQYF; CDR3nt: TGTGCCAGCAGCCGACAGAGTACCTACGAGCAGTACTTC; abundance: many; v_gene: TRBV7-2; d_gene: -; j_gene: TRBJ2-7
CDR3aa: CSALQMTVFYEQYF; CDR3nt: TGCAGTGCCCTACAGATGACAGTATTCTACGAGCAGTACTTC; abundance: -; v_gene: TRBV20-1; d_gene: -; j_gene: TRBJ2-7
CDR3aa: CASSLGIYTGGLFF; CDR3nt: TGTGCCAGCAGCCTCGGGATTTACACCGGGGGGCTGTTTTTT; abundance: -; v_gene: TRBV7-2; d_gene: -; j_gene: TRBJ2-2
CDR3aa: CASSSTGRREKLFF; CDR3nt: TGTGCCAGCAGCTCAACAGGGAGAAGGGAAAAACTGTTTTTT; abundance: few; v_gene: TRBV7-9; d_gene: -; j_gene: TRBJ1-4
CDR3aa: CASSKVEQGGRETQYF; CDR3nt: TGTGCTAGCAGCAAAGTGGAGCAGGGGGGGCGAGAGACCCAGTACTTC; abundance: once; v_gene: TRBV21-1; d_gene: -; j_gene: TRBJ2-5
CDR3aa: CASSYRDVNTEAFF; CDR3nt: TGTGCCAGCAGCTACCGGGACGTGAACACTGAAGCTTTCTTT; abundance: -; v_gene: TRBV7-9; d_gene: -; j_gene: TRBJ1-1
CDR3aa: CASSLGDRDNGELFF; CDR3nt: TGTGCCAGCAGTTTGGGGGACAGGGACAACGGGGAGCTGTTTTTT; abundance: -; v_gene: TRBV27; d_gene: TRBD1; j_gene: TRBJ2-2
CDR3aa: CASTPLLGQDGYTF; CDR3nt: TGTGCCAGTACGCCCCTCCTAGGACAGGATGGCTACACCTTC; abundance: -; v_gene: TRBV19; d_gene: TRBD1; j_gene: TRBJ1-2
CDR3aa: CASSPRTGGLAETQYF; CDR3nt: TGTGCCAGCTCACCAAGGACAGGGGGCTTAGCAGAGACCCAGTACTTC; abundance: many; v_gene: TRBV18; d_gene: TRBD1; j_gene: TRBJ2-5
CDR3aa: CASSSGQGATNEQFF; CDR3nt: TGTGCCAGCAGCAGCGGACAGGGCGCTACAAATGAGCAGTTCTTC; abundance: many; v_gene: TRBV5-4; d_gene: TRBD1; j_gene: TRBJ2-1
CDR3aa: CASSPGLAGYNEQFF; CDR3nt: TGTGCCAGCAGCCCCGGACTAGCGGGGTACAATGAGCAGTTCTTC; abundance: many; v_gene: TRBV3-1; d_gene: TRBD2; j_gene: TRBJ2-1
CDR3aa: CASSQDHGLKPLHF; CDR3nt: TGTGCCAGCAGCCAAGATCACGGCCTAAAACCCCTCCACTTT; abundance: -; v_gene: TRBV3-1; d_gene: -; j_gene: TRBJ1-6
CDR3aa: CASSQGQGVANTGELFF; CDR3nt: TGTGCCAGCAGCCAAGGGCAGGGGGTGGCGAACACCGGGGAGCTGTTTTTT; abundance: many; v_gene: TRBV3-1; d_gene: TRBD1; j_gene: TRBJ2-2
CDR3aa: CSARTPLLTRGGETQYF; CDR3nt: TGCAGTGCCCGAACCCCGCTGTTGACTAGGGGAGGTGAGACCCAGTACTTC; abundance: many; v_gene: TRBV20-1; d_gene: -; j_gene: TRBJ2-5
CDR3aa: CASSSTGAVMNTEAFF; CDR3nt: TGTGCCAGCAGCTCTACAGGGGCCGTCATGAACACTGAAGCTTTCTTT; abundance: -; v_gene: TRBV11-2; d_gene: TRBD1; j_gene: TRBJ1-1
CDR3aa: CAWTGGRAFVGEQYF; CDR3nt: TGTGCCTGGACGGGAGGCAGGGCGTTTGTGGGCGAGCAGTACTTC; abundance: few; v_gene: TRBV30; d_gene: TRBD2; j_gene: TRBJ2-7
CDR3aa: CASSPLTSGGSSSYNEQFF; CDR3nt: TGTGCCAGCAGCCCACTTACTAGCGGGGGTTCTAGCTCCTACAATGAGCAGTTCTTC; abundance: few; v_gene: TRBV7-9; d_gene: TRBD2; j_gene: TRBJ2-1
CDR3aa: CASSPPRAGLFSGNTIYF; CDR3nt: TGTGCCAGCAGCCCTCCCCGTGCAGGATTATTCTCTGGAAACACCATATATTTT; abundance: few; v_gene: TRBV7-2; d_gene: -; j_gene: TRBJ1-3
CDR3aa: CATLPVGNYGYTF; CDR3nt: TGTGCCACCCTGCCGGTAGGGAACTATGGCTACACCTTC; abundance: many; v_gene: TRBV10-3; d_gene: -; j_gene: TRBJ1-2
CDR3aa: CSASILDTQYF; CDR3nt: TGCAGTGCTAGCATCTTAGATACGCAGTATTTT; abundance: -; v_gene: TRBV20-1; d_gene: -; j_gene: TRBJ2-3
CDR3aa: CASSLVAGKETQYF; CDR3nt: TGCGCCAGCAGCTTGGTGGCAGGTAAAGAGACCCAGTACTTC; abundance: -; v_gene: TRBV5-1; d_gene: -; j_gene: TRBJ2-5
CDR3aa: CSARDPVGNQPQHF; CDR3nt: TGCAGTGCTAGAGATCCTGTAGGCAATCAGCCCCAGCATTTT; abundance: many; v_gene: TRBV20-1; d_gene: -; j_gene: TRBJ1-5
CDR3aa: CAGKLAGGPGDEQFF; CDR3nt: TGCGCCGGCAAATTAGCGGGAGGGCCAGGGGATGAGCAGTTCTTC; abundance: -; v_gene: TRBV12-3/TRBV12-4; d_gene: TRBD2; j_gene: TRBJ2-1
CDR3aa: CSASHGTGGSFGEKLFF; CDR3nt: TGCAGTGCTAGCCATGGGACAGGGGGCTCATTTGGTGAAAAACTGTTTTTT; abundance: many; v_gene: TRBV20-1; d_gene: TRBD1; j_gene: TRBJ1-4
CDR3aa: CASSYSTRCTGATVEAFF; CDR3nt: TGTGCCAGCAGTTACTCCACTCGGTGCACAGGGGCGACCGTTGAAGCTTTCTTT; abundance: once; v_gene: TRBV6-2/TRBV6-3; d_gene: TRBD1; j_gene: TRBJ1-1